Shown below are 24 T cell receptor beta chains from a single sample sequenced in a study of blood T cell repertoires in COVID-19. Assay used: immunoSEQ multiplex PCR; TCRdb lists only in-frame clones, some missing. Here the sample spans fewer than 250,000 clones, approximately 84% being singletons. The sequenced material came from peripheral blood. These receptors were taken from a man aged 50-60 years with acute or convalescent COVID-19.

The chain uses TRBV7-9 and TRBJ1-4; 8 bases fit TRBD1. The CDR3 totals 14 residues. V shed 4 bases and J 7 bases; nucleotides not matched to a gene: 5. Germline loops: CDR1 SEHNR, CDR2 FQNEAQ (reference sequence). CDR3 amino acids: CASSSGGAGEKLFF. The DNA of the CDR3 is TGTGCCAGCAGCTCAGGGGGCGCGGGTGAAAAACTGTTTTTT.

The V and J genes are TRBV2 and TRBJ2-1; 13 nucleotides align to TRBD2. The J segment lost 6 bases and the V segment lost 5 bases, leaving 4 bases of the junction unmatched. The CDR3 sequence is 15 residues long. Per the germline V gene, CDR1 is SNHLY and CDR2 is FYNNEI. CDR3 residues: CASSWGLAGINEQFF. In DNA, the CDR3 is TGTGCCAGCAGTTGGGGACTAGCGGGGATCAATGAGCAGTTCTTC.

The chain recombines TRBV19 with TRBJ2-7, with D perhaps matching TRBD1 (6 bases). CDR1 LNHDA and CDR2 SQIVND come from the germline V gene (reference sequence). CDR3 length: 14 amino acids. Deletions cut 4 bases from V and 2 bases from J, with 12 bases between. The chain's CDR3 is CASSRKGVTYEQYF. Here the CDR3 DNA reads TGTGCCAGTAGTAGGAAGGGGGTAACCTACGAGCAGTACTTC.

This clone was recorded a few times. This chain joins TRBV11-2 and TRBJ2-2; the match to TRBD1 covers 7 bases. The CDR3 loop spans 15 amino acids. CDR1 and CDR2 from the germline V gene are SGHAT and FQNNGV. V lost 5 bases to trimming and J lost 6 bases; unmatched junction nucleotides: 9. The CDR3, as DNA: TGTGCCAGCAGCCCGACAGGGAAACTCGCCGGGGAGCTGTTTTTT. The encoded protein is CASSPTGKLAGELFF.

This chain links TRBV6-5 with TRBJ2-7, with D hard to call. Germline V gene data show CDR1 as MNHEY and CDR2 as SVGAGI. The CDR3 is 14 amino acids. Trimming removed 0 bases from V and 2 bases from J, with 8 bases in between. The CDR3, as DNA: TGTGCCAGCAGTTACTCGAACAGAGCCTACGAGCAGTACTTC. It is translated as CASSYSNRAYEQYF.

This chain uses TRBV5-6 with TRBJ1-4; a weak D match, TRBD1 (5 bases). Per germline, CDR1 SGHDT and CDR2 YYEEEE. The ends were cut back, 7 bases at V and 7 bases at J, with 14 bases in the middle. CDR3 length: 13 amino acids. CDR3 protein: CASHRQGGEKLFF. CDR3 bases: TGTGCCAGCCATAGGCAGGGCGGTGAAAAACTGTTTTTT.

This clone was observed a single time. The V call is TRBV5-1, the J call TRBJ2-1, with D possibly being TRBD2 (6 bases). The germline gives CDR1 SGHRS, CDR2 YFSETQ. V gave up 2 bases and J gave up 8 bases, with 14 bases separating them. The CDR3 runs to 14 residues. CDR3 sequence: CASSLRRESYEQFF. The CDR3 bases are TGCGCCAGCAGCTTACGACGGGAGTCCTATGAGCAGTTCTTC.

This clone occurred a few times. The rearrangement links TRBV27 to TRBJ2-7; D perhaps matches TRBD1 (5 bases). There are 12 residues in the CDR3. V gave up 5 bases and J gave up 0 bases, with 5 bases separating them. Germline V gives CDR1 MNHEY, CDR2 SMNVEV (reference sequence). The DNA of the CDR3 is TGTGCCAGCAGTGACAGCTCCTACGAGCAGTACTTC. The encoded protein is CASSDSSYEQYF.

The rearrangement joins TRBV25-1 to TRBJ2-5, with D perhaps matching TRBD2 (6 bases). CDR1 and CDR2 from the germline V gene are MGHDK and SYGVNS. This CDR3 is 14 amino acids long. Trimming cost V 8 bases and J 1 base, with 14 bases left between them. The CDR3 region has the DNA TGTGCCAGCGCCACGGCGGGATCCCAAGAGACCCAGTACTTC. Encoded protein: CASATAGSQETQYF.

V usage is TRBV6-5 and J usage is TRBJ2-2; 8 bases match TRBD1. The CDR3 length is 14 residues. Germline assignment: CDR1 MNHEY and CDR2 SVGAGI. V lost 8 bases, J lost 8 bases, and 10 bases stayed unmatched. CDR3 sequence reads: CASQGALRGGELFF. DNA of the CDR3: TGTGCCAGCCAGGGGGCACTCAGGGGAGGGGAGCTGTTTTTT.

CDR3 loop: CASSFRGFYNSPLHF. Here the CDR3 DNA reads TGTGCCAGCAGCTTTCGCGGCTTCTATAATTCACCCCTCCACTTT. The V call is TRBV13, the J call TRBJ1-6, with D hard to call. Germline CDR1 reads PRHDT; CDR2 reads FYEKMQ (reference sequence). V lost 3 bases and J lost 3, with 9 bases in between. The CDR3 spans 15 residues.

This chain joins TRBV6-5 and TRBJ2-3; no clear D gene. V lost 1 base to trimming and J lost 1 base, with 3 bases between them. The germline gives CDR1 MNHEY, CDR2 SVGAGI. The CDR3 loop spans 13 amino acids. CDR3 DNA sequence: TGTGCCAGCAGTTACTGGCGCACAGATACGCAGTATTTT. It yields the protein CASSYWRTDTQYF.

The chain is built from TRBV4-1 and TRBJ1-5; 8 positions agree with TRBD1. CDR1 is MGHRA and CDR2 is YSYEKL in the germline V gene. After removal of 3 bases from V and 4 bases from J, the junction contained 8 bases not matched to a gene. The CDR3 has 16 amino acids. CDR3 nucleotides: TGCGCCAGCAGCCACATTATCAGGGGGCGGAATCAGCCCCAGCATTTT. Amino acid sequence: CASSHIIRGRNQPQHF.

This chain connects TRBV2 to TRBJ1-2, with 8 bases matching TRBD1. V trimming: 7 bases; J trimming: 5 bases; junction bases outside the gene matches: 9. The CDR3 length is 14 residues. Germline V gives CDR1 SNHLY, CDR2 FYNNEI. The CDR3 sequence: CASKRTGSGYGYTF. The CDR3 nucleotides read TGTGCCAGCAAAAGGACAGGGAGTGGATATGGCTACACCTTC. Full variable domain (remainder filled in from reference TRBV2 and TRBJ1-2): EPEVTQTPSHQVTQMGQEVILRCVPISNHLYFYWYRQILGQKVEFLVSFYNNEISEKSEIFDDQFSVERPDGSNFTLKIRSTKLEDSAMYFCASKRTGSGYGYTFGSGTRLTVV.

The V gene is TRBV19, the J gene TRBJ2-7, with 7 nucleotides matching TRBD1. The germline V gene encodes CDR1 LNHDA and CDR2 SQIVND (reference sequence). Trimming at V came to 6 bases and at J to 6 bases, leaving 14 bases not matched to a gene. This CDR3 contains 15 residues. CDR3: CASSGRETGIGEQYF. CDR3 nucleotides: TGTGCCAGTAGCGGAAGAGAGACAGGGATCGGCGAGCAGTACTTC.

This clone showed up just a few times. The chain links TRBV7-9 to TRBJ1-2; D is undetermined. V lost 0 bases and J 1 base, leaving 3 bases between the germline ends. The CDR3 spans 13 residues. Germline V gene sequence: CDR1 SEHNR, CDR2 FQNEAQ (reference sequence). The CDR3 DNA is TGTGCCAGCAGCTTAGCCAGTAACTATGGCTACACCTTC. Residues: CASSLASNYGYTF.

The V and J genes are TRBV28 and TRBJ2-3; the match to TRBD1 covers 7 bases. This CDR3 spans 15 amino acids. Germline V gene data show CDR1 as MDHEN and CDR2 as SYDVKM. Unmatched junction bases numbered 9, after V lost 5 bases and J lost 4 bases. The CDR3 sequence is CASSGLITGADTQYF. For the CDR3, the DNA is TGTGCCAGCAGTGGTCTTATAACAGGGGCAGATACGCAGTATTTT.

The chain is built from TRBV3-1 (or the pseudogene TRBV3-2) and TRBJ2-1, with D maybe TRBD2 (6 bases). CDR1 and CDR2 from the germline V gene are LGHDT and YNNKEL (reference sequence). There are 14 residues in the CDR3. The germline V and J ends were trimmed by 4 bases and 6 bases, with 13 bases remaining between them. The CDR3 DNA sequence: TGTGCCAGCAGCCCCGGGGGAAGATTCAATGAGCAGTTCTTC. It yields the protein CASSPGGRFNEQFF.

This chain joins TRBV4-2 and TRBJ2-3; 10 nucleotides agree with TRBD2. Germline trimming cut 2 bases from V and 2 bases from J; bases unmatched to any gene: 4. The CDR3 loop spans 16 amino acids. CDR1 is LGHNA and CDR2 is YNFKEQ in the germline V gene. The CDR3 sequence is CASSQFLAGATDTQYF. In nucleotides, the CDR3 is TGTGCCAGCAGCCAATTTCTAGCGGGGGCCACAGATACGCAGTATTTT.

The chain uses TRBV11-2 and TRBJ2-2; TRBD2 might be the D (6 bases). Trimming took 4 bases from V and 2 from J, leaving 11 bases between them. Germline loops: CDR1 SGHAT, CDR2 FQNNGV. This CDR3 contains 15 residues. The chain's CDR3 is CASSWSGTNTGELFF. As DNA, the CDR3 is TGTGCCAGCAGCTGGTCCGGGACTAACACCGGGGAGCTGTTTTTT.

A single count supports this clone. This rearrangement joins TRBV4-1 to TRBJ2-1; 14 bases are shared with TRBD2. CDR3 length equals 15 residues. CDR1 is MGHRA, CDR2 YSYEKL, per germline. Trimming took 4 bases from V and 8 from J; bases not matched to a gene: 4. The CDR3 region has the DNA TGCGCCAGCAGCCCGATGGGACTAGCGGGAGATGAGCAGTTCTTC. Protein product: CASSPMGLAGDEQFF.

The chain uses TRBV19 and TRBJ2-3; TRBD2 aligns across 10 bases. V gave up 4 bases and J gave up 0 bases; unmatched junction bases: 4. Looked up from germline, CDR1 is LNHDA and CDR2 is SQIVND (reference sequence). The CDR3 consists of 16 residues. The CDR3: CASSRAGGKSTDTQYF. The CDR3 region has the DNA TGTGCCAGTAGTAGAGCGGGAGGGAAAAGCACAGATACGCAGTATTTT.

The gene calls are TRBV18 and TRBJ1-1; D is ambiguous. V lost 6 bases, J lost 3 bases, and 8 bases lay in between. Germline CDR1 reads KGHSH; CDR2 reads LQKENI. The CDR3 contains 12 residues. Here the CDR3 reads CASSGTDTEAFF. The CDR3 DNA reads as TGTGCCAGCTCGGGTACAGACACTGAAGCTTTCTTT. The variable domain in full, with the rest retrieved from reference TRBV18 and TRBJ1-1, is NAGVMQNPRHLVRRRGQEARLRCSPMKGHSHVYWYRQLPEEGLKFMVYLQKENIIDESGMPKERFSAEFPKEGPSILRIQQVVRGDSAAYFCASSGTDTEAFFGQGTRLTVV.

V and J are TRBV24-1 and TRBJ2-3, with D tentatively TRBD1 (5 bases). The CDR3 length is 14 residues. CDR1 KGHDR and CDR2 SFDVKD come from the germline V gene. The V end was cut by 7 bases, the J end by 2 bases, with 12 bases between. The CDR3 DNA is TGTGCCACCAGCCGGTGGGGCAACACAGATACGCAGTATTTT. Amino acids: CATSRWGNTDTQYF.